Listed below are T cell receptor beta chains from one sample, sequenced in a study of blood T cell repertoires in COVID-19. Here immunoSEQ multiplex PCR was the method, and the copy in TCRdb shows in-frame clones only, minus some. This sample carries 110,000 or so clones, approximately 90% of them seen once, and the ten largest clones take 28%. Sequenced input: peripheral blood. These receptors were taken from an older man with active or convalescent COVID-19. Each CDR3 is given without its conserved first and last residue.

TRBV18	13	TRBJ1-4	ASSPTGGTNEKLF
TRBV19	10	TRBJ2-7	ASSNREYEQY
TRBV7-2	12	TRBJ2-7	ASSVASGDYEQY
TRBV7-9	11	TRBJ1-2	ASSAGRGLGYT
TRBV28	15	TRBJ1-1	ASSPAPRAGVNTEAF
TRBV19	9	TRBJ2-5	ASSTAETQY
TRBV5-8	14	TRBJ1-2	ASSHGTGVFDYGYT
TRBV5-4	13	TRBJ2-7	ASSSGDRGRNEQY
TRBV6-5	14	TRBJ2-7	ASSYSSRVYTYEQY
TRBV28	13	TRBJ2-5	ASSEAGGPQETQY
TRBV11-2	14	TRBJ2-7	ASSQPGTGLLYEQY
TRBV4-1	13	TRBJ1-2	ASSQEERVNYGYT
TRBV7-9	14	TRBJ2-1	ASSLSPLAGYNEQF
TRBV28	10	TRBJ1-2	ASSFRGHGYT
TRBV7-3	12	TRBJ1-2	ASSIDRGGYGYT
TRBV24-1	14	TRBJ2-7	ATSESGTTVLREQY
TRBV11-2	11	TRBJ1-1	ASSLLRGTEAF
TRBV7-8	12	TRBJ2-7	ASRSGSGSGEQY
TRBV7-9	12	TRBJ1-4	ASSLGAQEQKLF
TRBV4-1	14	TRBJ1-5	ASSQDGGRGSQPQH
TRBV19	14	TRBJ2-7	ASSIDGSGRRGEQY
TRBV19	14	TRBJ2-6	ASSMVAGAGANVLT
TRBV12-1	12	TRBJ2-1	ASSFTGAENEQF
TRBV7-2	13	TRBJ2-7	ASSFKTGASYEQY
TRBV7-3	13	TRBJ2-7	ASSLSGGGSYEQY
TRBV6-5	13	TRBJ2-7	ASSYGAGSTYEQY
TRBV6-5	12	TRBJ1-5	ASRTGYSNQPQH
TRBV5-1	13	TRBJ2-1	ASSSTGGSYNEQF
TRBV28	13	TRBJ2-6	ASSSLSSGANVLT
TRBV6-5	12	TRBJ1-6	ASSYGTGNSPLH
TRBV19	12	TRBJ1-5	ASSIRDNNQPQH
TRBV18	12	TRBJ2-1	ASSPGTLDNEQF
TRBV2	13	TRBJ1-2	ASLGRKDVNYGYT
TRBV6-5	14	TRBJ2-7	ASSYLAGRSSYEQY
TRBV14	12	TRBJ2-2	ASSISNGNGELF
TRBV2	10	TRBJ1-4	ASNPGNEKLF
TRBV5-4	11	TRBJ1-1	ASSLMGSTEAF
TRBV29-1	11	TRBJ1-2	STRDRGLYGYT
TRBV21-1	18	TRBJ2-7	ASSEPPGTSGPLSSYEQY